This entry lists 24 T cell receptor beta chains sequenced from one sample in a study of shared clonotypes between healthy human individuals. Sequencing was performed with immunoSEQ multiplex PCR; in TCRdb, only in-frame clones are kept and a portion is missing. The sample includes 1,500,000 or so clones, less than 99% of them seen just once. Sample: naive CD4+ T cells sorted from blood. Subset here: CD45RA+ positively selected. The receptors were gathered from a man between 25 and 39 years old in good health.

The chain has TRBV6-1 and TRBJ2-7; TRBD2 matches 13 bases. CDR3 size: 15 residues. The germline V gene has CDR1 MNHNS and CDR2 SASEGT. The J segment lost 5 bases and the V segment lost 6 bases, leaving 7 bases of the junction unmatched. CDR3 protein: CASSSGTSGNNEQYF. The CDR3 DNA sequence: TGTGCCAGCAGCTCCGGGACTAGCGGGAACAACGAGCAGTACTTC.

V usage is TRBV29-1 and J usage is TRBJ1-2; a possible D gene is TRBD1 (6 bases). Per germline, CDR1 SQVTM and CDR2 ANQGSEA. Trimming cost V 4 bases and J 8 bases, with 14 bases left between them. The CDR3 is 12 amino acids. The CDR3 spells CSVVGPQGGYTF. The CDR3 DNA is TGCAGCGTTGTAGGGCCACAGGGCGGCTACACCTTC.

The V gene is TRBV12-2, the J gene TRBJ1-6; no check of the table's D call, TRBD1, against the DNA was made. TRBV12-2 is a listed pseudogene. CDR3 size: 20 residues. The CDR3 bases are TGTGCAAGTCGCTTAGAGGGAGGAAAGGACAGGGAGATCAATAATTCACCCCTCCACTTT. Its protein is CASRLEGGKDREINNSPLHF.

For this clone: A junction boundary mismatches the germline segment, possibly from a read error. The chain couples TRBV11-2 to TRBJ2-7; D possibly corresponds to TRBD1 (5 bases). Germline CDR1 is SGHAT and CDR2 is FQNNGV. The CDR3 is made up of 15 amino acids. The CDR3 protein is CASSLVGENLYKQYF. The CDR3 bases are TGTGCCAGCAGCTTAGTAGGGGAAAACCTCTACAAGCAGTACTTC.

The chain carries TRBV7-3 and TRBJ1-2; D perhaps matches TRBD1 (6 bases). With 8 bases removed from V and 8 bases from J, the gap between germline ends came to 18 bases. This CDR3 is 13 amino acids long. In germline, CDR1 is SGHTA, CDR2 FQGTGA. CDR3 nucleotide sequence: TGTGCCAGCGCCTTAAACAGGGCTGAGGGCTACACCTTC. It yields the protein CASALNRAEGYTF.

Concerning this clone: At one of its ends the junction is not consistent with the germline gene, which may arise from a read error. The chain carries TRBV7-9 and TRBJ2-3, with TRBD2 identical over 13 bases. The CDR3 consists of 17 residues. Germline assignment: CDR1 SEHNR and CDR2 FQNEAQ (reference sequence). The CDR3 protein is CASSLGTSGRGTGTQYF. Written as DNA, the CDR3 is TGTGCCAGCAGCTTAGGGACTAGCGGGAGAGGTACAGGTACGCAGTATTTT. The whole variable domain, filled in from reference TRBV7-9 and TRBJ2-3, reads DTGVSQNPRHKITKRGQNVTFRCDPISEHNRLYWYRQTLGQGPEFLTYFQNEAQLEKSRLLSDRFSAERPKGSFSTLEIQRTEQGDSAMYLCASSLGTSGRGTGTQYFGPGTRLTVL.

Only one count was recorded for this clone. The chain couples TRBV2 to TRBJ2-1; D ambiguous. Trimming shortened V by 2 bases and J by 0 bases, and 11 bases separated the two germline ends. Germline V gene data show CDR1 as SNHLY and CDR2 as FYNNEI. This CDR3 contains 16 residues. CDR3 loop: CASSEWSASSYNEQFF. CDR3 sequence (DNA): TGTGCCAGCAGTGAATGGAGCGCGAGCTCCTACAATGAGCAGTTCTTC.

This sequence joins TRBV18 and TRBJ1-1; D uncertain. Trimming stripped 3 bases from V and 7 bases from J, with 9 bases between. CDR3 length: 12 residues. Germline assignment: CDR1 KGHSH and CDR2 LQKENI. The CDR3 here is CASSPAGVEAFF. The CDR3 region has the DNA TGTGCCAGCTCACCCGCAGGCGTTGAAGCTTTCTTT.

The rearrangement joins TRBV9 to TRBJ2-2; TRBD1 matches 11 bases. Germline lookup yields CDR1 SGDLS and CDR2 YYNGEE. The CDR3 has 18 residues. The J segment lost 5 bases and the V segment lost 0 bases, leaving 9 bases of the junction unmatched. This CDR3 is CASSVVAGQGASTGELFF. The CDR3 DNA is TGTGCCAGCAGCGTAGTAGCTGGACAGGGGGCCTCGACCGGGGAGCTGTTTTTT.

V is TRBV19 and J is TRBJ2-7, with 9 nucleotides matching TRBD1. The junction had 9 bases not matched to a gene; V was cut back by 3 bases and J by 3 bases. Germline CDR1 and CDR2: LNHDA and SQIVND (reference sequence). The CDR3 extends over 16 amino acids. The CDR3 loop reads CASSIMPGQGFYEQYF. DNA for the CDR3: TGTGCCAGTAGTATTATGCCGGGACAGGGTTTCTACGAGCAGTACTTC.

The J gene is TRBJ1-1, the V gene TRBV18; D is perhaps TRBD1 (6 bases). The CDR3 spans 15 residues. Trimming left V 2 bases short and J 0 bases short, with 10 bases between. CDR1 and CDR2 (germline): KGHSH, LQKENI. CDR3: CASSPFGQMNTEAFF. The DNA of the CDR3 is TGTGCCAGCTCACCATTCGGACAGATGAACACTGAAGCTTTCTTT. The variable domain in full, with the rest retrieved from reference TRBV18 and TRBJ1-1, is NAGVMQNPRHLVRRRGQEARLRCSPMKGHSHVYWYRQLPEEGLKFMVYLQKENIIDESGMPKERFSAEFPKEGPSILRIQQVVRGDSAAYFCASSPFGQMNTEAFFGQGTRLTVV.

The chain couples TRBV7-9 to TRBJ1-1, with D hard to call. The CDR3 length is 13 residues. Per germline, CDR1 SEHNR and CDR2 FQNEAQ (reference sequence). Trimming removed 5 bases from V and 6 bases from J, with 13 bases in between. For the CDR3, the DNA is TGTGCCAGCAGCCTCCAAACCCAGGCTGAAGCTTTCTTT. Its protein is CASSLQTQAEAFF.

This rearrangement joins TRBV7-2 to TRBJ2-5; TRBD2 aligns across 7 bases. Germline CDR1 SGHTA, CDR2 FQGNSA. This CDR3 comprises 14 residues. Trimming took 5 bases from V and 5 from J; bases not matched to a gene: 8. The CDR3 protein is CASSPRTRGETQYF. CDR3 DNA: TGTGCCAGCAGCCCGAGGACTAGAGGGGAGACCCAGTACTTC. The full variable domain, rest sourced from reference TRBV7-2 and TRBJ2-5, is GAGVSQSPSNKVTEKGKDVELRCDPISGHTALYWYRQSLGQGLEFLIYFQGNSAPDKSGLPSDRFSAERTGGSVSTLTIQRTQQEDSAVYLCASSPRTRGETQYFGPGTRLLVL.

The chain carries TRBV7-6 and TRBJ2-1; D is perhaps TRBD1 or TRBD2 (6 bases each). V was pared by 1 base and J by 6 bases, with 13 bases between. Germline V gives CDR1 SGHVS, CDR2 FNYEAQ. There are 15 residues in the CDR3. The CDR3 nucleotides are TGTGCCAGCAGCTTAGTAGGGGGGAACCTCAATGAGCAGTTCTTC. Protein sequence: CASSLVGGNLNEQFF.

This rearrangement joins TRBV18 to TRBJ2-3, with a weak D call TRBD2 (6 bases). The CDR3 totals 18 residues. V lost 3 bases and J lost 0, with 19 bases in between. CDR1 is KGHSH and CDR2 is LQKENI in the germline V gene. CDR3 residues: CASSPLGGGLPSTDTQYF. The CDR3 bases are TGTGCCAGCTCACCGCTGGGAGGCGGGCTACCTAGCACAGATACGCAGTATTTT.

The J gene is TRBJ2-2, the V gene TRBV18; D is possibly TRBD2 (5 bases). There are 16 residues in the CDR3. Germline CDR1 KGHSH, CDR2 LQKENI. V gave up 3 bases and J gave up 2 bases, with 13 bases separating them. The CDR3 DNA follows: TGTGCCAGCTCACCGAGAAGCGGAGCTAACACCGGGGAGCTGTTTTTT. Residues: CASSPRSGANTGELFF.

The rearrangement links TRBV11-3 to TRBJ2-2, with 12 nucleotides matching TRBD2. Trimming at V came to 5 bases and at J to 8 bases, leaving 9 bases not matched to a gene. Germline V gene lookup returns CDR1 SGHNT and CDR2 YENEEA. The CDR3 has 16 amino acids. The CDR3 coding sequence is TGTGCCAGCAGCCCTTTGACTAGCGGGAGACGTGGGGAGCTGTTTTTT. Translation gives CASSPLTSGRRGELFF.

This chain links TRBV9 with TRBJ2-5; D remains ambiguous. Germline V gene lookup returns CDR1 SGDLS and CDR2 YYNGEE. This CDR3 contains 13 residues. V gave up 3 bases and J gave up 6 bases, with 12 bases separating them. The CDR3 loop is CASSASVGKTQYF. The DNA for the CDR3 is TGTGCCAGCAGCGCCTCCGTTGGGAAGACCCAGTACTTC.

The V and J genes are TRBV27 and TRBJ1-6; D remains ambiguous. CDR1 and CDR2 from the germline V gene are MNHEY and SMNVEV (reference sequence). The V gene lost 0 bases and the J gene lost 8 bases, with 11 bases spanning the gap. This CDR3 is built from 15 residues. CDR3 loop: CASSLSALPDSPLHF. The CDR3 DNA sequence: TGTGCCAGCAGTTTATCTGCCCTACCTGATTCACCCCTCCACTTT.

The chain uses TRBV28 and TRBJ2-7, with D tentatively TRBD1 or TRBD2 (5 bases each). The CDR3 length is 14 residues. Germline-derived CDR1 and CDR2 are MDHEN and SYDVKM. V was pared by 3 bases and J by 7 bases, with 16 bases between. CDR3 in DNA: TGTGCCAGCAGTTTGATAGGGACGGGCAAAGAGCAGTACTTC. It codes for CASSLIGTGKEQYF.

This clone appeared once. DNA of the CDR3: TGCAGTGCCTTGGACAGGCATGGCTACACCTTC. It is translated as CSALDRHGYTF. The V and J genes are TRBV20-1 and TRBJ1-2; 7 bases are shared with TRBD1. This CDR3 spans 11 amino acids. Germline V gene lookup returns CDR1 DFQATT and CDR2 SNEGSKA (reference sequence). Trimming took 6 bases from V and 6 from J; bases not matched to a gene: 4.

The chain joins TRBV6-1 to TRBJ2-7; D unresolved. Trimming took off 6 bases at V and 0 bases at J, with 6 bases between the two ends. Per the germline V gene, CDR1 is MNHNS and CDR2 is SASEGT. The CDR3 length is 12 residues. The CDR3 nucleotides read TGTGCCAGCAGGTTCAGCTCCTACGAGCAGTACTTC. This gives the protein CASRFSSYEQYF.

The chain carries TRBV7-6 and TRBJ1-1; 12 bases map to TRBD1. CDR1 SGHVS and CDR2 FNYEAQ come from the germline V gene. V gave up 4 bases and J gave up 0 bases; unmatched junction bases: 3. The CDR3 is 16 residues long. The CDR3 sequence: CASSWGQGALNTEAFF. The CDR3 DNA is TGTGCCAGCAGCTGGGGACAGGGGGCTCTGAACACTGAAGCTTTCTTT.

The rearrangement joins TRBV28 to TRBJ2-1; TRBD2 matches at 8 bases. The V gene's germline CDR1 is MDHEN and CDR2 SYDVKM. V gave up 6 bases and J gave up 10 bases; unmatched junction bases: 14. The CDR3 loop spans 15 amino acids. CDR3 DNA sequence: TGTGCCAGCAGAAGTCTAGCGGGCCGGCCACGGGAGCAGTTCTTC. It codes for CASRSLAGRPREQFF.